This T cell receptor (beta chain) was identified in a study of PD-1 blockade in classical Hodgkin lymphoma (dated by TCRdb to between 2020 and 2021). Study-wide context: A peripheral blood immune signature of response to PD-1 blockade in classical Hodgkin lymphoma was defined using TCR beta sequencing and CyTOF.

Points on this clone: Its antigen is not yet known. It has no much larger one-base neighbor in the sample; base qualities were not kept.

What the study reported, not specific to this receptor: The study was restricted to a single clinical trial cohort, and the causes of repertoire differences, possibly disease activity or prior therapy, were left undefined. Baseline TCR diversity was reported to be lower in newly diagnosed patients than in healthy donors and to be lower still in relapsed/refractory patients.

Genomic DNA was isolated using the Qiagen DNeasy kit from unsorted PBMCs as well as from negatively selected CD4+ and CD8+ fractions. Amplification of TCR beta CDR3 regions was done by immunoSEQ multiplex PCR with primers that anneal to V and J segments. Amplification bias was minimized using a synthetic immune receptor repertoire, and residual bias was removed computationally after sequencing. The study's processing was this. Repertoire diversity was quantified as the Shannon entropy index using custom Python scripts. Unsorted, CD4+ and CD8+ repertoires were analyzed separately, except in combined analyses where CD4+ and CD8+ sequences were merged in silico. TCRdb carries this immuneACCESS record with in-frame sequences only. Its versions omit some clonotypes, under half of them owing to an unresolved V gene in the studies checked, with the rest unexplained. The DNA was the basis for D and trimming; V, J and clone size are from that table. The sample data list approximately 16,000 clones, and around 84% of these were observed just once. The ten largest clones capture 0.84% of the sample.

Measured from the cysteine to the phenylalanine, the CDR3 is 14 residues long. Only the CDR3 DNA stays, 42 bases, in frame from base 1. The germline V gene encodes CDR1 MNHEY and CDR2 SMNVEV (reference sequence). V is trimmed back by 5 bases and J by 9 bases, and the junction contains 11 bases that no gene match accounts for. Explained via the paper, the time point label denotes: newly diagnosed, previously untreated cHL patient sample. Using a Miltenyi CD4+ T cell isolation kit, CD4+ T cells were purified from thawed PBMCs through magnetic negative selection. As a comparison group for the relapsed/refractory trial patients, PBMCs were sequenced from patients with newly diagnosed, previously untreated classical Hodgkin lymphoma. After peripheral blood was drawn into 8 mL Vacutainer Cell Preparation Tubes, PBMCs were isolated by centrifugation and then cryopreserved. Purified CD4+ and CD8+ fractions were prepared only for cases where an additional PBMC sample was available. Magnetically labelled cells were depleted on LS columns in a quadroMACS separator, and the flow-through was collected as the purified fraction.

Recombination joined TRBV27 with TRBJ2-3, with 7 middle bases fitting TRBD2. The source of this sequence is a human donor with classical Hodgkin lymphoma. The sequenced material came from CD4+ T cells from blood. The CDR3 region has the sequence CASSPPGRAETQYF. The nucleotide sequence reads TGTGCCAGCAGTCCTCCGGGGAGGGCGGAGACGCAGTATTTT.